Presented here are 28 T cell receptor beta chains from one specimen sequenced in a study of graft-versus-host responses after intestinal transplantation. The method was immunoSEQ multiplex PCR; TCRdb's version includes in-frame clones alone and lacks a portion of them. The sample includes 14,000 or so clones, around a third of them seen just once. This specimen was alloreactive CD4+ T cells from a mixed lymphocyte reaction culture, taken before intestinal transplant. Described subset: CFSE-low proliferating T cells sorted from roughly 6-day pre-transplant mixed lymphocyte reaction (GvH or HvG direction). Source of these receptors: a human patient who received an intestinal transplant.

As for this clone: A much larger clone is a single base away; this may be a read error. Other DNA sequences from this sample encode an identical CDR3 as well. The V gene is TRBV6-6, the J gene TRBJ2-1; no definite D call. Germline V gives CDR1 MNHNY, CDR2 SVGAGI (reference sequence). CDR3 length equals 11 residues. Trimming cost V 4 bases and J 8 bases, with 6 bases left between them. DNA for the CDR3: TGTGCCAGCAGTTCTTGGGATGAGCAGTTCTTC. This sequence encodes CASSSWDEQFF.

This sequence joins TRBV30 and TRBJ1-2; D might be TRBD1 (6 bases). The CDR3 is 11 residues long. Germline-derived CDR1 and CDR2 are GTSNPN and SVGIG (reference sequence). Trimming took 5 bases from V and 4 from J, leaving 8 bases between them. Written as DNA, the CDR3 is TGTGCCTGGGGCAGGGGCTATGGCTACACCTTC. This gives the protein CAWGRGYGYTF.

The J gene is TRBJ1-5, the V gene TRBV2; TRBD1 aligns across 8 bases. J was trimmed by 4 bases and V by 4 bases; bases with no gene match: 3. CDR3 size: 14 residues. Per the germline V gene, CDR1 is SNHLY and CDR2 is FYNNEI. In DNA, the CDR3 is TGTGCCAGCAGTGCCTACAGGGGGAATCAGCCCCAGCATTTT. Amino acids: CASSAYRGNQPQHF.

By sample fraction, this clone is medium-sized. The DNA for the CDR3 is TGCGCCAGCAGCTTGGAGCACAACGTAGGAGAGACCCAGTACTTC. Encoded protein: CASSLEHNVGETQYF. V and J are TRBV5-1 and TRBJ2-5, with unresolved D. CDR3 size: 15 residues. The V and J ends lost 0 bases and 4 bases respectively, with 13 bases between them. CDR1 and CDR2 from the germline V gene are SGHRS and YFSETQ.

The chain employs TRBV5-1 and TRBJ2-7; 7 bases map to TRBD2. Germline CDR1 reads SGHRS; CDR2 reads YFSETQ. Unmatched junction bases numbered 17, after V lost 2 bases and J lost 3 bases. CDR3 size: 18 residues. CDR3 region: CASSFRWPSGSANYEQYF. The CDR3, as DNA: TGCGCCAGCAGCTTTAGGTGGCCTAGCGGATCGGCAAACTACGAGCAGTACTTC.

This chain uses TRBV28 with TRBJ2-5, with TRBD2 as a possible D gene (6 bases). The last part of the DNA fits TRBJ2-7 better; the J call may be wrong. From germline, CDR1 is MDHEN and CDR2 SYDVKM. The CDR3 length is 12 residues. The CDR3 spells CASSSGRDEQYF. For the CDR3, the DNA is TGTGCCAGCAGTTCCGGGAGAGACGAGCAGTACTTC.

This clone appeared a few times. The V gene is TRBV11-2, the J gene TRBJ2-3; 10 bases agree with TRBD2. The CDR3 consists of 16 residues. V lost 5 bases and J lost 4; bases outside the gene matches: 9. Germline V gene sequence: CDR1 SGHAT, CDR2 FQNNGV. The CDR3 DNA reads TGTGCCAGCAGCCCCCCCCAAAGCGGGAGGGCAGATACGCAGTATTTT. This translates into CASSPPQSGRADTQYF.

The V call is TRBV29-1, the J call TRBJ2-4; 7 bases are shared with TRBD2. The V segment lost 3 bases and the J segment 0 bases; nucleotides outside the gene matches: 5. CDR3 length: 15 residues. Looked up from germline, CDR1 is SQVTM and CDR2 is ANQGSEA. CDR3 nucleotide sequence: TGCAGCGTTGAGGCGGGAGAGATAGCCAAAAACATTCAGTACTTC. It translates to CSVEAGEIAKNIQYF.

The chain couples TRBV29-1 to TRBJ1-1; possible D gene TRBD1, 5 bases. CDR1 is SQVTM and CDR2 is ANQGSEA in the germline V gene. Trimming pared 7 bases from V and 5 bases from J, leaving 14 bases between. The CDR3 is 12 residues long. CDR3 coding DNA: TGCAGCGGATGGGACTTCGGTACTGAAGCTTTCTTT. It specifies CSGWDFGTEAFF. The variable domain in full, completed from reference TRBV29-1 and TRBJ1-1, reads SAVISQKPSRDICQRGTSLTIQCQVDSQVTMMFWYRQQPGQSLTLIATANQGSEATYESGFVIDKFPISRPNLTFSTLTVSNMSPEDSSIYLCSGWDFGTEAFFGQGTRLTVV.

The chain uses TRBV4-2 and TRBJ1-6, with a weak D call TRBD1 (5 bases). The CDR3 is 17 amino acids. From germline, CDR1 is LGHNA and CDR2 YNFKEQ. Trimming pared 1 base from V and 5 bases from J, leaving 15 bases between. The DNA for the CDR3 is TGTGCCAGCAGCCAAGTCGGCAGGGCGAGAGATAATTCACCCCTCCACTTT. Its translation is CASSQVGRARDNSPLHF.

The rearrangement uses TRBV6-5 and TRBJ2-2; D might be TRBD1 (6 bases). Germline-derived CDR1 and CDR2 are MNHEY and SVGAGI. V dropped 4 bases and J dropped 6 bases, with 18 bases sitting between them. The CDR3 totals 16 residues. CDR3 residues: CASSLRGAGGAGELFF. DNA of the CDR3: TGTGCCAGCAGTTTACGGGGTGCTGGGGGCGCCGGGGAGCTGTTTTTT.

The genes are TRBV4-2 and TRBJ1-5, with D hard to call. The CDR3 is 15 amino acids. V was trimmed by 1 base and J by 0 bases, leaving 7 bases between them. Looked up from germline, CDR1 is LGHNA and CDR2 is YNFKEQ. CDR3 sequence reads: CASSQVGDSNQPQHF. The DNA of the CDR3 is TGTGCCAGCAGCCAAGTGGGTGATAGCAATCAGCCCCAGCATTTT.

This clone was counted a few times. The chain combines TRBV29-1 with TRBJ1-2, with 8 bases matching TRBD1. CDR3 length: 14 residues. Trimming cost V 6 bases and J 1 base; bases outside gene matches: 7. The germline V gene has CDR1 SQVTM and CDR2 ANQGSEA. Here the CDR3 reads CSVDRVRDNYGYTF. CDR3 coding DNA: TGCAGCGTGGACAGGGTTAGGGATAACTATGGCTACACCTTC.

The chain joins TRBV6-1 to TRBJ1-6, with D possibly being TRBD1 (5 bases). The ends were cut back, 2 bases at V and 10 bases at J, with 18 bases in the middle. The CDR3 has 16 amino acids. The germline gives CDR1 MNHNS, CDR2 SASEGT. CDR3 coding DNA: TGTGCCAGCAGTGAATTGAGGCCAGGGCTTCGGTCACCCCTCCACTTT. It yields the protein CASSELRPGLRSPLHF.

This chain links TRBV21-1 with TRBJ2-4; the D call TRBD1 from the table was never checked on the DNA. TRBV21-1 is labeled a pseudogene. The CDR3 is made up of 15 amino acids. The CDR3 DNA is TGTGCCAGCAGCAAAGGACAGGGCAATCTAAACATTCAGTACTTC. Translated, it gives CASSKGQGNLNIQYF.

The J gene is TRBJ1-4, the V gene TRBV28; no clear D. Germline-derived CDR1 and CDR2 are MDHEN and SYDVKM. Trimming took off 6 bases at V and 5 bases at J, with 7 bases between the two ends. This CDR3 is built from 12 residues. The DNA of the CDR3 is TGTGCCAGCAGCCTACTGAATGAAAAACTGTTTTTT. Translation gives CASSLLNEKLFF.

This clone was detected only a few times. The chain combines TRBV19 with TRBJ1-2; maybe TRBD1 (6 bases). This CDR3 contains 14 residues. Germline V CDR1 and CDR2: LNHDA, SQIVND (reference sequence). Deletions cut 8 bases from V and 8 bases from J, with 21 bases between. This chain's CDR3 is CASQRPGAVSGYTF. CDR3 coding DNA: TGTGCCAGTCAGAGGCCGGGGGCGGTGTCGGGCTACACCTTC.

This clone was counted only a few times. For the CDR3, the DNA is TGTGCCAGCAGCTTAGTTGGCTCACGACCCGTGGAGACCCAGTACTTC. Its protein product is CASSLVGSRPVETQYF. The chain joins TRBV7-2 to TRBJ2-5; D gene uncertain. CDR1 and CDR2 (germline): SGHTA, FQGNSA. This CDR3 spans 16 amino acids. The V end was cut by 1 base, the J end by 5 bases, with 17 bases between.

The V call is TRBV2, the J call TRBJ2-2; 8 bases are a match to TRBD2. J was trimmed by 0 bases and V by 7 bases; bases with no gene match: 4. The CDR3 consists of 15 residues. Germline-derived CDR1 and CDR2 are SNHLY and FYNNEI. The CDR3 nucleotides are TGTGCCAGCAAGACTAGCGCCTCGAACACCGGGGAGCTGTTTTTT. Its translation is CASKTSASNTGELFF. Full variable domain (missing parts from reference TRBV2 and TRBJ2-2): EPEVTQTPSHQVTQMGQEVILRCVPISNHLYFYWYRQILGQKVEFLVSFYNNEISEKSEIFDDQFSVERPDGSNFTLKIRSTKLEDSAMYFCASKTSASNTGELFFGEGSRLTVL.

This clone came up once. V usage is TRBV28 and J usage is TRBJ2-1; 14 bases align to TRBD2. CDR1 is MDHEN, CDR2 SYDVKM, per germline. CDR3 length: 15 amino acids. The V gene end was trimmed by 7 bases and the J gene end by 8 bases; junction bases not matched to a gene: 7. CDR3 loop: CASTMTSGRAHEQFF. DNA of the CDR3: TGTGCCAGCACCATGACTAGCGGGAGGGCTCATGAGCAGTTCTTC. Together with reference TRBV28 and TRBJ2-1, the CDR3 gives the full variable domain: DVKVTQSSRYLVKRTGEKVFLECVQDMDHENMFWYRQDPGLGLRLIYFSYDVKMKEKGDIPEGYSVSREKKERFSLILESASTNQTSMYLCASTMTSGRAHEQFFGPGTRLTVL.

The CDR3 is CASSQARGGLGNTGELFF. CDR3 sequence (DNA): TGTGCCAGCAGCCAAGCGCGGGGGGGACTAGGGAACACCGGGGAGCTGTTTTTT. V is TRBV4-2 and J is TRBJ2-2; 9 nucleotides match TRBD2. Germline lookup yields CDR1 LGHNA and CDR2 YNFKEQ. V was clipped by 1 base and J by 1 base; unmatched bases: 7. The CDR3 is 18 amino acids.

The chain has TRBV5-1 and TRBJ1-2, with a weak D call TRBD1 (6 bases). Trimming took off 0 bases at V and 4 bases at J, with 10 bases between the two ends. Germline V gene sequence: CDR1 SGHRS, CDR2 YFSETQ. This CDR3 region has 14 residues. The DNA for the CDR3 is TGCGCCAGCAGCTTGGCAGGGGTTGGCTATGGCTACACCTTC. It encodes CASSLAGVGYGYTF.

This clone was picked up a small number of times. This chain connects TRBV4-2 to TRBJ1-2; weak D call: TRBD1 (5 bases). The germline V and J ends were trimmed by 4 bases and 4 bases, with 10 bases remaining between them. Germline values: CDR1 LGHNA, CDR2 YNFKEQ. The CDR3 has 13 amino acids. Written as DNA, the CDR3 is TGTGCCAGCAGCCCGGGGGATAGCTATGGCTACACCTTC. Its protein product is CASSPGDSYGYTF.

This clone was recorded a few times. The genes are TRBV6-5 and TRBJ1-1; D remains ambiguous. Germline V gene data show CDR1 as MNHEY and CDR2 as SVGAGI. V lost 3 bases to trimming and J lost 3 bases, with 14 bases between them. The CDR3 has 15 residues. The CDR3 loop is CASSYYRVADTEAFF. As DNA, the CDR3 is TGTGCCAGCAGTTATTATAGGGTGGCGGACACTGAAGCTTTCTTT.

This chain uses TRBV2 with TRBJ2-1; weak D call: TRBD1 (5 bases). V lost 6 bases and J 0 bases, leaving 12 bases between the germline ends. This CDR3 is built from 15 residues. Germline values: CDR1 SNHLY, CDR2 FYNNEI. Here the CDR3 reads CASRTDRSSYNEQFF. The CDR3 DNA follows: TGTGCCAGCAGGACAGACCGGAGCTCCTACAATGAGCAGTTCTTC.

This chain uses TRBV25-1 with TRBJ1-3, with D possibly being TRBD1 (5 bases). The germline V gene has CDR1 MGHDK and CDR2 SYGVNS. The length of the CDR3 is 14 residues. Deletions cut 4 bases from V and 3 bases from J, with 10 bases between. Written as DNA, the CDR3 is TGTGCCAGCAGTGTGGCAGGACATGGAAACACCATATATTTT. Translated: CASSVAGHGNTIYF.

The chain has TRBV19 and TRBJ2-2; no clear D gene. The CDR3 runs 15 residues. Trimming took off 1 base at V and 4 bases at J, with 10 bases between the two ends. Germline V lookup: CDR1 LNHDA, CDR2 SQIVND (reference sequence). The CDR3 loop reads CASSIGVRSTGELFF. CDR3 DNA sequence: TGTGCCAGTAGTATAGGGGTCCGATCCACCGGGGAGCTGTTTTTT.

This clone came up a few times. The rearrangement links TRBV6-1 to TRBJ1-3, with D unclear. The CDR3 loop spans 11 amino acids. The V end was cut by 5 bases, the J end by 4 bases, with 3 bases between. Germline loops: CDR1 MNHNS, CDR2 SASEGT. The CDR3 loop is CASSYGNTIYF. In DNA, the CDR3 is TGTGCCAGCAGTTACGGAAACACCATATATTTT.